The present entry profiles one TCR beta chain with its context. Antigen: not known. This sample is drawn from a study of cytomegalovirus exposure and HLA in healthy donors. Study overall: As an earlier analysis found, some 170 million T cells yielded over 95 million unique TCR beta sequences. General study results and limits: When presence/absence was analysed, sequencing depth was taken to be roughly uniform across donors. Differences between HLA loci emerged in a later analysis of TCR association rates, with DRB1 most and HLA-C fewest. Follow-up analysis later connected one missense variant in DCLRE1C with trimming of TCR beta V- and J-genes.

13 Jbeta primers and 60 Vbeta primers were used for the PCR. Data came from immunoSEQ multiplex PCR; TCRdb stores just in-frame clones and leaves some out. The table has 90,000 to 110,000 clones, 60% to 85% seen once; the top ten hold about 9.1%. Germline V gene data show CDR1 as SGDLS and CDR2 as YYNGEE. Losses at the gene ends were 4 bases for V and 3 bases for J; bases not matched to a gene: 7. This CDR3 region has 14 residues. The genes are TRBV9 and TRBJ2-7; 7 positions agree with TRBD2. Input material: PBMCs. The clonotype was recovered from a woman between 40 and 50 years old in good health and CMV-seropositive. As DNA, the CDR3 is TGTGCCAGCAGCCGGGGGACTACGAGCTACGAGCAGTACTTC. This sequence encodes CASSRGTTSYEQYF. The full variable domain, completed using reference TRBV9 and TRBJ2-7, is DSGVTQTPKHLITATGQRVTLRCSPRSGDLSVYWYQQSLDQGLQFLIQYYNGEERAKGNILERFSAQQFPDLHSELNLSSLELGDSALYFCASSRGTTSYEQYFGPGTRLTVT.